These T cell receptor beta chains were read from a single sample in a study of a mutant IDH1 vaccine in newly diagnosed glioma. Sequenced by immunoSEQ multiplex PCR; TCRdb stores in-frame clones only, minus some. Among around 17,000 clones listed, around 95% were seen once. The specimen comprised peripheral blood mononuclear cells (PBMCs), sampled from a glioma patient treated with radiotherapy, temozolomide or both. Receptor source: a woman aged 18-29 years with glioma. Some clones in this sample may be carry-over from other donors' samples. The conserved cysteine and the conserved F or W are not part of the CDR3 here. Each record gives: J gene, V gene, CDR3 protein.

J: TRBJ2-2
V: TRBV30
CDR3: AWRTGHTGELF

J: TRBJ2-1
V: TRBV13
CDR3: ASSLGSSGANEQF

J: TRBJ2-3
V: TRBV28
CDR3: ASSLAGAGTDTQY

J: TRBJ1-4
V: TRBV6-5
CDR3: ASSYSGATFEKLF

J: TRBJ2-5
V: TRBV2
CDR3: ASTDYQETQY

J: TRBJ1-2
V: TRBV6-5
CDR3: ASFAGGSSNYGYT

J: TRBJ1-1
V: TRBV7-9
CDR3: ASSIGQGLGAF

J: TRBJ2-5
V: TRBV5-1
CDR3: ASSLGQGISLAETQY

J: TRBJ1-1
V: TRBV19
CDR3: ASSIGPGGSEAF

J: TRBJ2-7
V: TRBV7-2
CDR3: ASSLAGVSYEQY

J: TRBJ1-4
V: TRBV27
CDR3: ASSLYGSTNEKLF

J: TRBJ1-1
V: TRBV7-8
CDR3: ASSPGTVNTEAF

J: TRBJ1-5
V: TRBV5-5
CDR3: ASSLGGQGSNQPQH

J: TRBJ1-3
V: TRBV5-4
CDR3: ASSPGPAVFRNTIY

J: TRBJ2-3
V: TRBV5-1
CDR3: ASSRTGADTQY

J: TRBJ1-2
V: TRBV29-1
CDR3: SVEGMRDHGYT

J: TRBJ2-7
V: TRBV4-3
CDR3: ASSQDLLGPSYEQY

J: TRBJ1-1
V: TRBV5-6
CDR3: ASSQGLEFTEAF

J: TRBJ1-1
V: TRBV28
CDR3: ASSLYRAEAF

J: TRBJ1-4
V: TRBV7-2
CDR3: ASSLGPGGATNEKLF

J: TRBJ2-7
V: TRBV27
CDR3: ASSSLEAGAYEQY

J: TRBJ2-7
V: TRBV5-1
CDR3: ASSQGQSLSYEQY

J: TRBJ2-3
V: TRBV5-6
CDR3: ASSSGGAATDTQY

J: TRBJ1-1
V: TRBV7-9
CDR3: ASSPRDEMIAEAF

J: TRBJ2-1
V: TRBV19
CDR3: ASSTSGSFYNEQF

J: TRBJ1-4
V: TRBV12-5
CDR3: ATGGVNEKLF

J: TRBJ1-1
V: TRBV7-2
CDR3: ASSLGTPEAF

J: TRBJ2-7
V: TRBV5-1
CDR3: ASSTRQGAYEQY

J: TRBJ2-1
V: TRBV4-2
CDR3: ASSQGLAGASYNEQF